This T cell receptor beta chain was sequenced in a study of blood T cell repertoires in COVID-19. Germline loops: CDR1 SGHTA, CDR2 FQGTGA. CDR3 size: 13 residues. The V end lost 7 bases, the J end lost 7 bases, and 16 bases lay between the germline ends. Produced via immunoSEQ multiplex PCR; TCRdb's table is partial and in-frame only. This table holds fewer than 250,000 clones, roughly 86% found once. Recruits, aged roughly 18 to 95 years, lived in roughly 22 US areas. This chain connects TRBV7-3 to TRBJ2-5; possibly TRBD1 for D (6 bases). The TCR was taken from a woman aged 50 to 60 who had recovered from COVID-19. The sample taken for sequencing was PBMCs or T cells enriched from blood (not recorded which). The CDR3 nucleotides are TGTGCCAGCAAGTCCCCCCAAGGGGGGACCCAGTACTTC. Translating gives CASKSPQGGTQYF.